The clone carrying this TCR beta chain has just one count. The V gene's germline CDR1 is KGHSH and CDR2 LQKENI. With V trimmed by 6 bases and J by 4 bases, 8 bases remained unmatched. The CDR3 has 14 amino acids. These data originate in a study of blood T cell repertoires in COVID-19. Clones were read by immunoSEQ multiplex PCR, and TCRdb kept only the in-frame ones, dropping some. This sample has fewer than 350,000 clones, with more than 70% found just once. This sequence was found in a woman aged 25 to 39 who had been exposed to COVID-19. The specimen was PBMCs or T cells enriched from blood (not recorded which). This chain links TRBV18 with TRBJ2-5; 7 bases align to TRBD1. CDR3 in amino acids: CASSPPGQRETQYF. CDR3 sequence (DNA): TGTGCCAGCTCTCCTCCGGGACAGAGAGAGACCCAGTACTTC.